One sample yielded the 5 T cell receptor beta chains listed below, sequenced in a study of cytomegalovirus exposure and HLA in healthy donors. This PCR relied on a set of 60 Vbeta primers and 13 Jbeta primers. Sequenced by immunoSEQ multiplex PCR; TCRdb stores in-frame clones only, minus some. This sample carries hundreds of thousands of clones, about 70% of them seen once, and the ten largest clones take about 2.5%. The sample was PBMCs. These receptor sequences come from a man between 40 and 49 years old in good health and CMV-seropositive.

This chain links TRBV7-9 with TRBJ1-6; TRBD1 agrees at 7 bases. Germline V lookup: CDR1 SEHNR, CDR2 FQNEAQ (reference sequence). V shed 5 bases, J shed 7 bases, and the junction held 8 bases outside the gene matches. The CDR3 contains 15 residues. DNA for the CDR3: TGTGCCAGCAGCCCAGTGGGGACAGACAATTCACCCCTCCACTTT. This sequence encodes CASSPVGTDNSPLHF.

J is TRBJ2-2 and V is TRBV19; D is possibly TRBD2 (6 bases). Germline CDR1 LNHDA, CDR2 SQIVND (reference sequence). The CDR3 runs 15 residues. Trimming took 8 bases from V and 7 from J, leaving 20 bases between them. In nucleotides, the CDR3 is TGTGCCAGTTCCCAGGAAAGGAGGGAGATCGGGGAGCTGTTTTTT. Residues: CASSQERREIGELFF.

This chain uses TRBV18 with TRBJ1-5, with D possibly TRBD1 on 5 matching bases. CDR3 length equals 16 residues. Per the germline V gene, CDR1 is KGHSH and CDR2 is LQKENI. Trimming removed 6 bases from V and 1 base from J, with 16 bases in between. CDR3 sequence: CASSPSGGVSNQPQHF. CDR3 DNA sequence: TGTGCCAGCTCCCCTTCGGGAGGGGTCAGCAATCAGCCCCAGCATTTT.

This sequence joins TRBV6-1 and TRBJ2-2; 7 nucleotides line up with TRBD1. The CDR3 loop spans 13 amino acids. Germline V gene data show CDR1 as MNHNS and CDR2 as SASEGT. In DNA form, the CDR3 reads TGTGTCACCGGGACAGATAACACCGGGGAGCTGTTTTTT. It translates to CVTGTDNTGELFF.

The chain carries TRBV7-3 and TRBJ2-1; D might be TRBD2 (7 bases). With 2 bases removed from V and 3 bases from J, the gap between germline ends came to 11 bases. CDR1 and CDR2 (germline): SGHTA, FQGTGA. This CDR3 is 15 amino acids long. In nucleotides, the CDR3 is TGTGCCAGCAGCTTAGGGGGGGGCGACTACAATGAGCAGTTCTTC. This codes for CASSLGGGDYNEQFF.